What follows is one T cell receptor (beta chain) and its context. The target antigen is unknown. The data were taken from a study of T cell repertoires in cytomegalovirus infection. The wider study: Based on public TCR beta signatures, there were indications of CMV infection and of a matching HLA type. Study-wide results and limits: The response measured ex vivo was dominated by TCR beta clonotypes (HLA-C-restricted and CMV-specific). Cumulated frequencies of public TCR beta families served to identify carriers of CMV plus the relevant HLA.

MiXCR was run by TCRdb on the reads, yielding one entry per CDR3 protein. The sample has around 100,000 distinct CDR3 sequences; around a tenth are singletons. This receptor was taken from a human donor in good health (CMV status not recorded). Some clones in this sample may be carry-over from other donors' samples. The sequenced sample was PBMCs, sequenced either directly or after in vitro stimulation (not recorded which).

The CDR3 protein is CASSPRREQTDTQYF. The DNA of the CDR3 is TGTGCCAGCTCACCAAGGCGGGAGCAGACAGATACGCAGTATTTT. The genes are TRBV18 and TRBJ2-3; TRBD2 matches 7 bases. The CDR3 length is 15 residues. Germline loops: CDR1 KGHSH, CDR2 LQKENI. With V trimmed by 2 bases and J by 3 bases, 5 bases remained unmatched.